This T cell receptor (beta chain) was sequenced for a study of CD8 T cells in Susac syndrome. Reverse transcription used about 0.45 to 1 ug RNA and random hexamers. TCRdb re-called the immunoSEQ multiplex PCR reads through MiXCR, storing one row per CDR3 protein. The sample lists roughly 130,000 distinct CDR3 sequences, 90% to 95% occurring once. The TCR originated in a human donor in good health. Sequencing was performed on CD4+ T cells from PBMCs.

CDR3 nucleotides: TGTGCCAGCAGCCAAGGGGGGTCCGGGGCCAACGTCCTGACTTTC. This gives the protein CASSQGGSGANVLTF. V gene TRBV3-1 combines with J gene TRBJ2-6; D is possibly TRBD1 or TRBD2 (5 bases each). V gave up 1 base and J gave up 4 bases, with 8 bases separating them. Germline V CDR1 and CDR2: LGHDT, YNNKEL (reference sequence). This CDR3 is built from 15 residues. The variable domain in full, with the rest retrieved from reference TRBV3-1 and TRBJ2-6, is DTAVSQTPKYLVTQMGNDKSIKCEQNLGHDTMYWYKQDSKKFLKIMFSYNNKELIINETVPNRFSPKSPDKAHLNLHINSLELGDSAVYFCASSQGGSGANVLTFGAGSRLTVL.